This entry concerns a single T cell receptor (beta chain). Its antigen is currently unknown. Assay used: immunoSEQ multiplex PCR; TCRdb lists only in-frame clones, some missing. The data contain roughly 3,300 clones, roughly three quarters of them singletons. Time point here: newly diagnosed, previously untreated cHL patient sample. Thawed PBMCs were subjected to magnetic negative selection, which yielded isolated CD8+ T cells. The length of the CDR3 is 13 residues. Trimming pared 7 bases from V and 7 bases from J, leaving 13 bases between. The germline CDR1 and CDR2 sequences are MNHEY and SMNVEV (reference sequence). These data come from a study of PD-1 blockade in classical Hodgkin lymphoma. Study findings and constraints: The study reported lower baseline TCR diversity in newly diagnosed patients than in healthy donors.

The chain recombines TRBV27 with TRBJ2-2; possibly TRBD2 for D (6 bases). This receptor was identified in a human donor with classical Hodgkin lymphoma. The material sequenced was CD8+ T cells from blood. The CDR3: CASMEGYHGELFF. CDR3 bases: TGTGCCAGCATGGAGGGTTATCACGGGGAGCTGTTTTTT.